This T cell receptor beta chain was retrieved from a study of post-analysis software for immune sequencing data. This clonotype has more than one count but fewer than ten. The antigen is not known. Sequencing libraries made from TCR beta cDNA carried unique molecular identifiers. Out of 1 to 10 million T cells, roughly 0.5 million cDNA molecules were generated. TCRdb re-called the PCR reads with MiXCR, one entry per CDR3 protein. This sample has 450,000 to 650,000 distinct CDR3 sequences, with roughly 46% found just once. V lost 4 bases and J 5 bases, leaving 8 bases between the germline ends. CDR3 length equals 13 residues. Findings of the study overall: Samples sharing a preparation batch grouped tightly together when assessed by F measure. Relative to controls, patients with multiple sclerosis showed significantly lower normalized Chao1 diversity. With TRBV5-6, TRBV5-1 and TRBV20-1 included, about five TRBV segments were more frequent in patients than in controls.

The chain carries TRBV12-3 or TRBV12-4 and TRBJ1-4; D is unresolved. Input material: blood. The sequence came from a girl aged 10 to 17 with multiple sclerosis. The CDR3 reads CASSWVRNEKLFF. The CDR3 bases are TGTGCCAGCAGTTGGGTGAGGAATGAAAAACTGTTTTTT.